This T cell receptor beta chain was recorded in a study of T-cell reconstitution after alpha-beta-depleted transplantation in children. V was clipped by 5 bases and J by 3 bases, with 8 bases between them. Germline CDR1 reads ENHRY; CDR2 reads SYGVKD. This CDR3 has 13 amino acids. Construction of the TCRbeta library involved unique molecular identifiers. TCRdb used MiXCR to reprocess the PCR reads, holding one entry per CDR3 protein. The data show about 500,000 distinct CDR3 sequences, 32% seen once. The sample here was PBMCs from the stem cell graft donor, taken from the stem cell graft. The rearrangement links TRBV10-3 to TRBJ2-1; D is perhaps TRBD1 (6 bases). The receptor was derived from a human donor who donated a stem cell graft to a child with aplastic anemia. CDR3 in DNA: TGTGCCATCAGTACAGGGATCTACAATGAGCAGTTCTTC. Its translation: CAISTGIYNEQFF.